The 14 T cell receptor beta chains listed next were all sequenced from one sample in a study of shared clonotypes between healthy human individuals. CD45RO-negative CD8 cells positively selected for CCR7 made up the naive population, which excluded terminally differentiated effector memory CD45RA+ cells. Generated by immunoSEQ multiplex PCR, the TCRdb table keeps only in-frame clones and is missing some. The data contain 1.5 million to 2.5 million clones, approximately 95% of them singletons. Sequenced material: naive CD8+ T cells sorted from blood. Receptors originate from a man aged 18-30 years in good health.

The V gene is TRBV7-8, the J gene TRBJ2-7; 8 bases line up with TRBD2. The CDR3 has 18 residues. The J segment lost 1 base and the V segment lost 2 bases, leaving 13 bases of the junction unmatched. Germline CDR1 is SGHVS and CDR2 is FQNEAQ. CDR3 loop: CASSLIGAGGPTSYEQYF. The CDR3 nucleotides are TGTGCCAGCAGCTTAATCGGTGCGGGAGGCCCAACATCCTACGAGCAGTACTTC.

The genes are TRBV19 and TRBJ2-7; TRBD2 matches 9 bases. The CDR3 has 15 residues. Germline V gives CDR1 LNHDA, CDR2 SQIVND (reference sequence). The V and J ends lost 3 bases and 5 bases, in that order; junction bases with no gene match: 8. CDR3 nucleotide sequence: TGTGCCAGTAGTATTGGGGCTAGCGGGACGGACGAGCAGTACTTC. Translating gives CASSIGASGTDEQYF.

The chain couples TRBV5-1 to TRBJ1-1; D gene unclear. The CDR3 sequence is 14 residues long. Germline lookup yields CDR1 SGHRS and CDR2 YFSETQ. V lost 3 bases and J lost 3, with 12 bases in between. DNA for the CDR3: TGCGCCAGCAGCTCCTTCGGTCCGGACACTGAAGCTTTCTTT. Amino acids: CASSSFGPDTEAFF.

The chain has TRBV7-9 and TRBJ2-5; no reliable D call. In germline, CDR1 is SEHNR, CDR2 FQNEAQ (reference sequence). Trimming removed 7 bases from V and 1 base from J, with 10 bases in between. The CDR3 is made up of 13 amino acids. CDR3 sequence reads: CASTPTSQETQYF. For the CDR3, the DNA is TGTGCCAGCACCCCGACCTCCCAAGAGACCCAGTACTTC.

The CDR3 DNA is TGTGCCAGCAGCGACCCGCGGGGCCCAAGCTACGAGCAGTACTTC. It specifies CASSDPRGPSYEQYF. The rearrangement uses TRBV9 and TRBJ2-7, with a possible D match to TRBD2 (6 bases). CDR1 SGDLS and CDR2 YYNGEE come from the germline V gene. V shed 3 bases and J shed 3 bases, with 16 bases lying between them. The CDR3 is made up of 15 amino acids.

The chain employs TRBV4-2 and TRBJ2-1; D is tentatively TRBD1 or TRBD2 (6 bases each). V lost 1 base and J lost 0, with 16 bases in between. The CDR3 runs to 18 residues. Germline V lookup: CDR1 LGHNA, CDR2 YNFKEQ. The DNA of the CDR3 is TGTGCCAGCAGCCAAGGTCAAGGGGGGCCAAGCTCCTACAATGAGCAGTTCTTC. Amino acids: CASSQGQGGPSSYNEQFF.

V usage is TRBV27 and J usage is TRBJ1-5; 8 bases align to TRBD1. The V segment lost 8 bases and the J segment 0 bases; nucleotides outside the gene matches: 6. Germline CDR1 reads MNHEY; CDR2 reads SMNVEV (reference sequence). The CDR3 spans 15 residues. This CDR3 is CASGQQGDSNQPQHF. The CDR3 DNA reads TGTGCCAGCGGCCAACAGGGGGATAGCAATCAGCCCCAGCATTTT.

The chain joins TRBV10-2 to TRBJ2-3; D possibly matches TRBD1 or TRBD2 (5 bases each). The CDR3 has 14 residues. Germline V gene data show CDR1 as WSHSY and CDR2 as SAAADI. V was trimmed by 8 bases and J by 2 bases, leaving 14 bases between them. The CDR3 is CASLEGKITDTQYF. CDR3 in DNA: TGCGCCAGCCTCGAGGGGAAGATCACAGATACGCAGTATTTT.

This chain links TRBV13 with TRBJ1-1, with no clear D. This CDR3 has 13 residues. Germline CDR1 and CDR2: PRHDT and FYEKMQ (reference sequence). The V and J ends lost 7 bases and 6 bases respectively, with 15 bases between them. The chain's CDR3 is CASMIPPGPEAFF. DNA for the CDR3: TGTGCCAGCATGATCCCGCCTGGCCCTGAAGCTTTCTTT.

The count of this clone is one. The genes are TRBV2 and TRBJ1-2; 9 bases align to TRBD1. This CDR3 has 15 amino acids. V lost 5 bases to trimming and J lost 4 bases; unmatched junction nucleotides: 8. The germline V gene has CDR1 SNHLY and CDR2 FYNNEI. CDR3 DNA sequence: TGTGCCAGCAGTACCGGGACAGGGCTGTTCTATGGCTACACCTTC. Protein sequence: CASSTGTGLFYGYTF.

A word on this clone: Other nucleotide sequences in the sample specify the same CDR3. The chain joins TRBV5-6 to TRBJ1-1; possibly TRBD1 for D (5 bases). The V end lost 5 bases, the J end lost 3 bases, and 8 bases lay between the germline ends. This CDR3 region has 12 residues. Germline CDR1 and CDR2: SGHDT and YYEEEE. CDR3 nucleotide sequence: TGTGCCAGCAGTGGAGGGGACACTGAAGCTTTCTTT. The encoded protein is CASSGGDTEAFF. Supplemented by reference TRBV5-6 and TRBJ1-1, the full variable domain reads DAGVTQSPTHLIKTRGQQVTLRCSPKSGHDTVSWYQQALGQGPQFIFQYYEEEERQRGNFPDRFSGHQFPNYSSELNVNALLLGDSALYLCASSGGDTEAFFGQGTRLTVV.

The chain couples TRBV7-9 to TRBJ2-7, with 9 bases aligning to TRBD2. Germline V lookup: CDR1 SEHNR, CDR2 FQNEAQ (reference sequence). V dropped 8 bases and J dropped 5; count of bases not matched to a gene: 7. The CDR3 totals 13 residues. Here the CDR3 reads CASRSGRGDEQYF. CDR3 bases: TGTGCCAGCCGTAGCGGGAGAGGTGACGAGCAGTACTTC. The full variable domain, rest sourced from reference TRBV7-9 and TRBJ2-7, is DTGVSQNPRHKITKRGQNVTFRCDPISEHNRLYWYRQTLGQGPEFLTYFQNEAQLEKSRLLSDRFSAERPKGSFSTLEIQRTEQGDSAMYLCASRSGRGDEQYFGPGTRLTVT.

This clone was counted once. J is TRBJ2-7 and V is TRBV27; TRBD1 might be the D (5 bases). There are 14 residues in the CDR3. Germline CDR1 MNHEY, CDR2 SMNVEV (reference sequence). The V end was cut by 5 bases, the J end by 3 bases, with 14 bases between. CDR3 sequence reads: CASSISGKFYEQYF. For the CDR3, the DNA is TGTGCCAGCAGTATCTCAGGGAAATTCTACGAGCAGTACTTC.

V and J are TRBV6-5 and TRBJ1-1; D gene uncertain. Germline V gene lookup returns CDR1 MNHEY and CDR2 SVGAGI. V lost 6 bases to trimming and J lost 0 bases, with 8 bases between them. The CDR3 length is 13 residues. The DNA for the CDR3 is TGTGCCAGCAGGCCTCAGGTGAACACTGAAGCTTTCTTT. This sequence encodes CASRPQVNTEAFF.